This record looks at one TCR beta chain sequence and its context. Antigen unknown. PCR primers comprised 60 Vbeta and 13 Jbeta primers. TCRdb keeps only in-frame clones here, not all; method: immunoSEQ multiplex PCR. The table includes some 170,000 clones, roughly 87% detected once. This record belongs to a study of cytomegalovirus exposure and HLA in healthy donors. Overall study context: Of all 360 or so donors who were genotyped, under 90% belonged to the Caucasian-associated ancestry cluster. Study findings and constraints: Later on, a genetic analysis was performed. It linked a missense variant in DCLRE1C with V- and J-gene trimming of TCR beta. The only immune exposure information that was available was CMV serostatus.

The germline V gene has CDR1 SGHTA and CDR2 FQGNSA. This CDR3 is built from 13 residues. V was shortened by 2 bases and J by 4 bases, with 8 bases between the two germline ends. Sequencing was performed on PBMCs. This TCR derives from a man in his forties or fifties in good health and CMV-seropositive. This rearrangement joins TRBV7-2 to TRBJ1-2, with D uncertain. The chain's CDR3 is CASSLSGSYGYTF. The CDR3 DNA follows: TGTGCCAGCAGCTTAAGCGGGTCCTATGGCTACACCTTC.